The 24 T cell receptor beta chains given below trace back to one sample, sequenced in a study of CD8 T cells in Susac syndrome (dated by TCRdb to about 2019). Library prep was done by the immunoSEQ multiplex PCR assay. RNA was extracted using the RNeasy kit, and 0.5 to 1 microgram was reverse transcribed with random hexamers. TCRdb redid the processing of the public reads, applying fastp at Q25 and MiXCR, and retained in-frame beta chains. A single entry per CDR3 protein holds the most common genes and DNA from its merged rows. The sample yields some 240,000 distinct CDR3 sequences; about 96% were counted once. Clones ranked in the top ten supply approximately 0.1% of the sample. Material: CD4+ T cells from PBMCs. The receptors here all came from a human donor with Susac syndrome.

This CDR3 is CSARTISSTDTQYF. The CDR3, as DNA: TGCAGTGCCAGGACTATATCTAGCACAGATACGCAGTATTTT. The gene calls are TRBV20-1 and TRBJ2-3; tentatively, D is TRBD2 (6 bases). Deletions cut 6 bases from V and 0 bases from J, with 13 bases between. Germline CDR1 and CDR2: DFQATT and SNEGSKA (reference sequence). The CDR3 has 14 residues.

This chain's CDR3 is CASSVYGKETQYF. CDR3 nucleotides: TGTGCCAGCAGCGTATACGGGAAAGAGACCCAGTACTTC. The chain carries TRBV9 and TRBJ2-5; D might be TRBD2 (5 bases). The CDR3 extends over 13 amino acids. V was trimmed by 1 base and J by 3 bases, leaving 7 bases between them. Germline V gives CDR1 SGDLS, CDR2 YYNGEE.

V usage is TRBV1 and J usage is TRBJ1-5. TRBV1 is given as a pseudogene. There are 13 residues in the CDR3. The DNA of the CDR3 is TGCACCAGCAGCCGGACTTCGTCTAAGCCCCAGCATTTT. This translates into CTSSRTSSKPQHF.

V is TRBV5-1 and J is TRBJ1-1; TRBD1 is a possible D gene (5 bases). Deletions cut 0 bases from V and 1 base from J, with 13 bases between. The CDR3 is 16 residues long. The V gene's germline CDR1 is SGHRS and CDR2 YFSETQ. The CDR3 here is CASSLASWTTNTEAFF. The CDR3 bases are TGCGCCAGCAGCTTGGCCTCGTGGACAACGAACACTGAAGCTTTCTTT.

The J gene is TRBJ2-2, the V gene TRBV27, with TRBD2 matching 7 bases. Germline assignment: CDR1 MNHEY and CDR2 SMNVEV (reference sequence). There are 15 residues in the CDR3. The V and J ends lost 3 bases and 7 bases, in that order; junction bases with no gene match: 8. As DNA, the CDR3 is TGTGCCAGCAGTTTGGGTAGGGTAGCGGGCGGGGAGCTGTTTTTT. Residues: CASSLGRVAGGELFF.

The V and J genes are TRBV4-1 and TRBJ2-6; TRBD1 agrees at 12 bases. The CDR3 spans 18 residues. Unmatched junction bases numbered 4, after V lost 3 bases and J lost 1 base. Germline V gene lookup returns CDR1 MGHRA and CDR2 YSYEKL. Written as DNA, the CDR3 is TGCGCCAGCAGCCAGACGGGACAGGGGGCTTCTGGGGCCAACGTCCTGACTTTC. The encoded protein is CASSQTGQGASGANVLTF.

The gene calls are TRBV12-3 or TRBV12-4 and TRBJ2-3; D gene unclear. The CDR3 runs to 15 residues. The V gene lost 5 bases and the J gene lost 6 bases, with 18 bases spanning the gap. The CDR3 loop reads CASSTSWPRVDTQYF. The CDR3 nucleotides are TGTGCCAGCAGTACTTCCTGGCCCAGAGTGGATACGCAGTATTTT.

This clonotype appeared once. The chain links TRBV29-1 to TRBJ1-5; D unresolved. The germline CDR1 and CDR2 sequences are SQVTM and ANQGSEA. This CDR3 is 13 amino acids long. V shed 0 bases and J shed 3 bases, with 6 bases lying between them. CDR3 sequence: CSVEDSVNQPQHF. The CDR3 DNA reads TGCAGCGTTGAAGACTCCGTCAATCAGCCCCAGCATTTT.

CDR3 region: CASNEGPRRSTDTQYF. The CDR3 region has the DNA TGTGCCAGCAACGAGGGACCGCGGCGGAGCACAGATACGCAGTATTTT. The chain has TRBV9 and TRBJ2-3; tentatively, D is TRBD1 or TRBD2 (5 bases each). CDR3 length: 16 residues. Trimming took 6 bases from V and 0 from J, leaving 17 bases between them. Germline CDR1 SGDLS, CDR2 YYNGEE.

Turning to this clonotype: At one end the junction does not follow the germline gene, possibly because of a read error. The chain carries TRBV5-4 and TRBJ1-1; D is unclear. CDR3 length: 14 amino acids. CDR1 is SGHNT, CDR2 YYREEE, per germline (reference sequence). The CDR3 is CASSAMGGNAEAFF. Written as DNA, the CDR3 is TGTGCCAGCAGCGCCATGGGCGGGAACGCTGAAGCTTTCTTT.

The chain employs TRBV9 and TRBJ1-2, with D tentatively TRBD1 (6 bases). V was cut by 5 bases and J by 5 bases, with 19 bases left in between. The CDR3 is 15 amino acids. Germline V gene sequence: CDR1 SGDLS, CDR2 YYNGEE. The CDR3 DNA sequence: TGTGCCAGCAGACTCGCAACTCAGGGGATGTATGGCTACACCTTC. Translating it yields CASRLATQGMYGYTF.

This chain uses TRBV29-1 with TRBJ2-3; D uncertain. The CDR3 consists of 12 residues. Trimming took off 2 bases at V and 3 bases at J, with 6 bases between the two ends. The germline gives CDR1 SQVTM, CDR2 ANQGSEA. In DNA form, the CDR3 reads TGCAGCGTTGAAAGTCCAACAGATACGCAGTATTTT. Translating gives CSVESPTDTQYF.

The chain carries TRBV28 and TRBJ1-4; D not resolved. In germline, CDR1 is MDHEN, CDR2 SYDVKM. V lost 6 bases, J lost 0 bases, and 11 bases lay in between. The CDR3 loop spans 15 amino acids. The CDR3: CASSPQAATNEKLFF. The CDR3 coding sequence is TGTGCCAGCAGCCCTCAGGCAGCAACTAATGAAAAACTGTTTTTT.

V and J are TRBV12-5 and TRBJ2-1; 14 bases line up with TRBD2. Germline V gene data show CDR1 as LGHNT and CDR2 as FRNRAP. The CDR3 spans 21 residues. The V gene end was trimmed by 2 bases and the J gene end by 2 bases; junction bases not matched to a gene: 14. The CDR3 loop reads CASGLRSGGLAGVGPYNEQFF. DNA for the CDR3: TGTGCTAGTGGTTTGCGATCCGGGGGACTAGCGGGAGTGGGCCCCTACAATGAGCAGTTCTTC.

This chain uses TRBV19 with TRBJ2-7; D remains ambiguous. Germline assignment: CDR1 LNHDA and CDR2 SQIVND (reference sequence). V was shortened by 5 bases and J by 3 bases, with 8 bases between the two germline ends. This CDR3 spans 12 amino acids. The CDR3 DNA sequence: TGTGCCAGTAGTCGGGCCAACTACGAGCAGTACTTC. It specifies CASSRANYEQYF.

The table lists this clonotype with a count of one. The J gene is TRBJ2-1, the V gene TRBV20-1, with 8 bases that match TRBD2. Looked up from germline, CDR1 is DFQATT and CDR2 is SNEGSKA (reference sequence). This CDR3 contains 16 residues. V trimming: 6 bases; J trimming: 3 bases; junction bases outside the gene matches: 13. The CDR3 DNA reads as TGCAGTGCGGAGAAAGCGGGAGAGGCTCGCTACAATGAGCAGTTCTTC. Translated, it gives CSAEKAGEARYNEQFF.

The rearrangement joins TRBV25-1 to TRBJ2-7; TRBD2 aligns across 13 bases. Unmatched junction bases numbered 4, after V lost 1 base and J lost 4 bases. The CDR3 length is 16 residues. Per the germline V gene, CDR1 is MGHDK and CDR2 is SYGVNS. The CDR3 here is CASSESRTSGRYEQYF. DNA for the CDR3: TGTGCCAGCAGTGAATCCCGGACTAGCGGGAGATACGAGCAGTACTTC.

This clonotype has just one count. The chain combines TRBV11-2 with TRBJ1-1; TRBD1 matches at 8 bases. Per germline, CDR1 SGHAT and CDR2 FQNNGV. Unmatched junction bases numbered 4, after V lost 3 bases and J lost 4 bases. This CDR3 has 14 amino acids. Here the CDR3 reads CASSFDRGRTEAFF. CDR3 nucleotide sequence: TGTGCCAGCAGCTTCGACAGGGGTCGCACTGAAGCTTTCTTT.

V gene TRBV29-1 combines with J gene TRBJ2-1, with 12 bases identical to TRBD2. The CDR3 totals 15 residues. With 4 bases clipped from V and 4 bases from J, the junction kept 5 bases outside the gene matches. Germline CDR1 is SQVTM and CDR2 is ANQGSEA. The CDR3 bases are TGCAGCGTTGCACGTCTAGCGGGAGGGTACAATGAGCAGTTCTTC. Translation gives CSVARLAGGYNEQFF.

The V gene is TRBV28, the J gene TRBJ1-2, with D possibly matching TRBD1 (6 bases). This CDR3 region has 14 residues. V lost 5 bases and J lost 2, with 12 bases in between. Germline CDR1 is MDHEN and CDR2 is SYDVKM. This chain's CDR3 is CASSRTATNYGYTF. The CDR3 DNA sequence: TGTGCCAGCAGTCGGACAGCGACAAACTATGGCTACACCTTC.

V gene TRBV18 combines with J gene TRBJ1-1, with D hard to call. V lost 5 bases, J lost 1 base, and 11 bases lay in between. CDR3 size: 14 residues. The V gene's germline CDR1 is KGHSH and CDR2 LQKENI. The CDR3 DNA sequence: TGTGCCAGCTCAAAATCCGGGAGGAACACTGAAGCTTTCTTT. As protein: CASSKSGRNTEAFF.

The J gene is TRBJ2-5, the V gene TRBV7-3; 8 bases map to TRBD2. V was clipped by 5 bases and J by 4 bases; unmatched bases: 15. The CDR3 has 17 residues. The V gene's germline CDR1 is SGHTA and CDR2 FQGTGA. CDR3 region: CASSTRAKRETGETQYF. In nucleotides, the CDR3 is TGTGCCAGCAGCACCAGGGCCAAGCGGGAGACGGGAGAGACCCAGTACTTC.

This chain uses TRBV5-6 with TRBJ2-1; D remains unclear. CDR1 and CDR2 from the germline V gene are SGHDT and YYEEEE. This CDR3 is built from 14 residues. Trimming removed 1 base from V and 7 bases from J, with 12 bases in between. CDR3 loop: CASSLRAPMNEQFF. In DNA form, the CDR3 reads TGTGCCAGCAGCTTGAGGGCTCCCATGAATGAGCAGTTCTTC.

V usage is TRBV6-5 and J usage is TRBJ1-5; the D is unclear. CDR3 length: 16 amino acids. Germline CDR1 and CDR2: MNHEY and SVGAGI. The V end was cut by 0 bases, the J end by 0 bases, with 9 bases between. CDR3 amino acids: CASSYSASDSNQPQHF. The CDR3 DNA is TGTGCCAGCAGTTACTCGGCCAGCGATAGCAATCAGCCCCAGCATTTT.